Listed here are 8 T cell receptor beta chains from one sample, sequenced in a study of chemoradiotherapy in HPV16-positive cancers (dated by TCRdb to between 2021 and 2024). Libraries came from the immunoSEQ multiplex PCR assay. TCRdb mirrors the immuneACCESS table, restricted to in-frame sequences. Some clones are absent from its copies; in checked studies, under half trace to an unresolved V gene, and the reason for the others is unknown. This sample lists tens of thousands of clones; around 82% were detected once. The top ten constitute approximately 5.4% of the sample. This specimen consisted of blood, obtained from a patient who underwent chemoradiotherapy. The origin of the receptors is a human donor with HPV-associated anogenital cancer.

J is TRBJ2-7 and V is TRBV7-2; D gene ambiguous. Germline V lookup: CDR1 SGHTA, CDR2 FQGNSA. The CDR3 totals 13 residues. V was trimmed by 6 bases and J by 3 bases, leaving 12 bases between them. The CDR3 DNA is TGTGCCAGCAGTCTCTTAAGGTTCTACGAGCAGTACTTC. Amino acid sequence: CASSLLRFYEQYF.

This clone was counted a single time. This chain connects TRBV7-9 to TRBJ2-7; TRBD1 matches 9 bases. Germline CDR1 reads SEHNR; CDR2 reads FQNEAQ (reference sequence). The CDR3 is 14 amino acids. Germline trimming cut 6 bases from V and 4 bases from J; bases unmatched to any gene: 7. Written as DNA, the CDR3 is TGTGCCAGCAGGACCGGGACAGGGAATTACGAGCAGTACTTC. It specifies CASRTGTGNYEQYF.

This clone was recorded once. The chain is built from TRBV27 and TRBJ1-1; a possible D gene is TRBD1 (5 bases). Trimming removed 4 bases at V and 0 bases at J, with 9 bases between. CDR1 and CDR2 (germline): MNHEY, SMNVEV (reference sequence). The CDR3 extends over 14 amino acids. The CDR3 region is CASSSWTMNTEAFF. Written as DNA, the CDR3 is TGTGCCAGCAGTTCATGGACAATGAACACTGAAGCTTTCTTT.

The chain employs TRBV13 and TRBJ1-2, with D unresolved. This CDR3 has 13 amino acids. Trimming pared 5 bases from V and 7 bases from J, leaving 14 bases between. Per germline, CDR1 PRHDT and CDR2 FYEKMQ (reference sequence). CDR3 in DNA: TGTGCCAGCAGCGCGGGGATGGCTGTTGGCTACACCTTC. It encodes CASSAGMAVGYTF.

The chain recombines TRBV10-3 with TRBJ1-3; D remains unclear. V gave up 0 bases and J gave up 2 bases, with 14 bases separating them. Germline-derived CDR1 and CDR2 are ENHRY and SYGVKD. The CDR3 sequence is 17 residues long. The CDR3 reads CAISESNTGSAGNTIYF. The CDR3 DNA follows: TGTGCCATCAGTGAGTCGAATACGGGTTCGGCTGGAAACACCATATATTTT.

This chain links TRBV7-2 with TRBJ1-1, with no clear D. Germline V gene data show CDR1 as SGHTA and CDR2 as FQGNSA. The V end lost 4 bases, the J end lost 5 bases, and 17 bases lay between the germline ends. The CDR3 consists of 15 residues. CDR3 DNA: TGTGCCAGCAGCTACAGACTTACAGATCGAACTGAAGCTTTCTTT. It yields the protein CASSYRLTDRTEAFF. The full variable domain, rest sourced from reference TRBV7-2 and TRBJ1-1, is GAGVSQSPSNKVTEKGKDVELRCDPISGHTALYWYRQSLGQGLEFLIYFQGNSAPDKSGLPSDRFSAERTGGSVSTLTIQRTQQEDSAVYLCASSYRLTDRTEAFFGQGTRLTVV.

The chain couples TRBV6-1 to TRBJ2-7; D is undetermined. Germline assignment: CDR1 MNHNS and CDR2 SASEGT. The CDR3 covers 14 residues. V lost 4 bases and J lost 0, with 10 bases in between. The CDR3 nucleotides read TGTGCCAGCAGTGGTGGCGGAATCTCCTACGAGCAGTACTTC. Amino acids: CASSGGGISYEQYF.

J is TRBJ1-1 and V is TRBV19; D remains ambiguous. The germline V and J ends were trimmed by 3 bases and 5 bases, with 13 bases remaining between them. Germline V gene sequence: CDR1 LNHDA, CDR2 SQIVND (reference sequence). This CDR3 contains 14 residues. CDR3 sequence reads: CASSIAAGRTEAFF. CDR3 bases: TGTGCCAGTAGTATCGCGGCAGGTAGGACTGAAGCTTTCTTT.